This entry describes one T cell receptor beta chain. Its antigen is not known. With 0 bases removed from V and 3 bases from J, the gap between germline ends came to 12 bases. The CDR3 is 15 amino acids. In germline, CDR1 is SGDLS, CDR2 YYNGEE. These data belong to a study of cytomegalovirus exposure and HLA in healthy donors. Study-wide results and caveats: The authors confirmed in vitro that a few CMV-associated chains were specific for CMV antigens. Donors belonging to an Asian-associated ancestry cluster reportedly showed fewer N-insertions in productive TCRs than the roughly 700-donor mean, according to what a later analysis found.

13 Jbeta primers and 60 Vbeta primers were used for the PCR. Sequencing used immunoSEQ multiplex PCR; TCRdb keeps in-frame clones, though not all of them. The sample gives more than 100,000 clones, around four fifths of which show up once; over 1.3% is in the top ten. The chain recombines TRBV9 with TRBJ1-2; no clear D gene. This TCR was recovered from a woman aged 40 to 50 in good health and CMV-seronegative. Sequencing was done on a sample of PBMCs. The CDR3 reads CASSVEVFGDYGYTF. DNA for the CDR3: TGTGCCAGCAGCGTAGAGGTCTTCGGGGACTATGGCTACACCTTC.